This T cell receptor (beta chain) was recorded in a study of CD8 T cells in ankylosing spondylitis. Points from the study as a whole: In ankylosing spondylitis blood, a motif of seven to nine highly homologous TCR beta variants appeared characteristic.

This clonotype was recorded a few times. No antigen is known for it. For TCR beta, libraries came from quantitative 5'-RACE with molecular barcodes. TCRdb re-called the 5' RACE reads through MiXCR, storing one row per CDR3 protein. The sample yields tens of thousands of distinct CDR3 sequences, under 30% seen once. This CDR3 spans 14 amino acids. Trimming removed 9 bases from V and 4 bases from J; junction bases left unmatched: 10. This receptor was taken from a male donor with ankylosing spondylitis or in good health (not recorded which). Source material: blood, either unsorted or a sorted T cell fraction (not recorded which). The chain uses TRBV12-3 or TRBV12-4 and TRBJ2-7, with 9 nucleotides matching TRBD2. The chain's CDR3 is CASLYSGSFYEQYF. The CDR3 DNA reads as TGTGCCAGTCTTTATAGCGGGAGTTTTTACGAGCAGTACTTC.